The 32 T cell receptor beta chains listed next were all sequenced from one sample in a study of PD-L1 blockade in urothelial cancer. As to time point: pretreatment peripheral blood. Using immunoSEQ multiplex PCR, the repertoire was profiled, and TCRdb retains in-frame clones only, with some absent. This table holds tens of thousands of clones, about 88% found once. The source material was PBMCs, sampled around atezolizumab (anti-PD-L1) treatment. Receptors originate from a donor aged 40 or over with urothelial cancer.

This rearrangement joins TRBV7-9 to TRBJ2-1, with D possibly being TRBD2 (5 bases). In germline, CDR1 is SEHNR, CDR2 FQNEAQ (reference sequence). V dropped 4 bases and J dropped 1 base, with 14 bases sitting between them. The length of the CDR3 is 16 residues. CDR3 sequence reads: CASSSDGAASYNEQFF. Written as DNA, the CDR3 is TGTGCCAGCAGCTCCGACGGAGCGGCGTCCTACAATGAGCAGTTCTTC.

The V call is TRBV30, the J call TRBJ1-1, with unresolved D. V shed 5 bases and J shed 10 bases, with 8 bases lying between them. Germline-derived CDR1 and CDR2 are GTSNPN and SVGIG (reference sequence). The CDR3 extends over 9 amino acids. The chain's CDR3 is CAWGGGAFF. CDR3 DNA sequence: TGTGCCTGGGGCGGTGGAGCTTTCTTT.

This chain joins TRBV27 and TRBJ1-4; D uncertain. CDR3 size: 12 residues. Germline lookup yields CDR1 MNHEY and CDR2 SMNVEV (reference sequence). The V gene lost 2 bases and the J gene lost 7 bases, with 5 bases spanning the gap. The CDR3 region has the DNA TGTGCCAGCAGTTTACGGGGTGAAAAACTGTTTTTT. This sequence encodes CASSLRGEKLFF.

This clone was seen a single time. The gene calls are TRBV7-2 and TRBJ2-7; no definite D call. Germline-derived CDR1 and CDR2 are SGHTA and FQGNSA. This CDR3 contains 14 residues. Between the trimmed V and J ends, which lost 0 bases and 6 bases, there was a span of 12 bases. The CDR3 DNA follows: TGTGCCAGCAGCTTAGCTGTGTGGCCCTCCGAGCAGTACTTC. As protein: CASSLAVWPSEQYF.

The chain recombines TRBV10-3 with TRBJ1-3; no clear D. The length of the CDR3 is 12 residues. The V and J ends lost 10 bases and 12 bases respectively, with 19 bases between them. CDR1 is ENHRY and CDR2 is SYGVKD in the germline V gene. CDR3 nucleotide sequence: TGTGCCACACAAGGTCCCAGGATCGACATATATTTT. This translates into CATQGPRIDIYF.

This clone came up once. The V call is TRBV28, the J call TRBJ2-1, with TRBD2 identical over 11 bases. Per the germline V gene, CDR1 is MDHEN and CDR2 is SYDVKM. V trimming: 6 bases; J trimming: 2 bases; junction bases outside the gene matches: 6. The CDR3 extends over 16 amino acids. CDR3: CASRQGTSGPYNEQFF. The CDR3 nucleotides read TGTGCCAGCAGACAGGGGACTAGCGGACCCTACAATGAGCAGTTCTTC.

The chain has TRBV19 and TRBJ2-1; 12 bases match TRBD2. V gave up 1 base and J gave up 8 bases; unmatched junction bases: 12. The CDR3 loop spans 18 amino acids. From germline, CDR1 is LNHDA and CDR2 SQIVND (reference sequence). CDR3 region: CASSIGILAGGTRDEQFF. Here the CDR3 DNA reads TGTGCCAGTAGTATAGGGATACTAGCGGGAGGCACACGGGATGAGCAGTTCTTC.

Worth noting for this clone: The identical CDR3 is also encoded by other nucleotide sequences in the sample. The chain recombines TRBV11-3 with TRBJ1-1, with D hard to call. There are 13 residues in the CDR3. The V end lost 3 bases, the J end lost 2 bases, and 7 bases lay between the germline ends. Germline V gene lookup returns CDR1 SGHNT and CDR2 YENEEA. The CDR3 protein is CASSLGRNTEAFF. The CDR3 region has the DNA TGTGCCAGCAGCTTGGGCCGCAACACTGAAGCTTTCTTT. The full variable domain, rest sourced from reference TRBV11-3 and TRBJ1-1, is EAGVVQSPRYKIIEKKQPVAFWCNPISGHNTLYWYLQNLGQGPELLIRYENEEAVDDSQLPKDRFSAERLKGVDSTLKIQPAELGDSAVYLCASSLGRNTEAFFGQGTRLTVV.

The gene calls are TRBV6-6 and TRBJ2-7; D may be TRBD2 (6 bases). Germline V lookup: CDR1 MNHNY, CDR2 SVGAGI (reference sequence). This CDR3 has 14 amino acids. The V end lost 4 bases, the J end lost 4 bases, and 14 bases lay between the germline ends. As DNA, the CDR3 is TGTGCCAGCAGTTGGGGCGGAGGGGCGTACGAGCAGTACTTC. Translated, it gives CASSWGGGAYEQYF.

This chain links TRBV18 with TRBJ2-7; the match to TRBD1 covers 12 bases. The CDR3 length is 14 residues. The junction had 6 bases not matched to a gene; V was cut back by 5 bases and J by 7 bases. CDR1 and CDR2 from the germline V gene are KGHSH and LQKENI. The CDR3 sequence is CASSLGQGAPEQYF. CDR3 DNA sequence: TGTGCCAGCTCATTGGGACAGGGGGCCCCGGAGCAGTACTTC. Supplemented by reference TRBV18 and TRBJ2-7, the full variable domain reads NAGVMQNPRHLVRRRGQEARLRCSPMKGHSHVYWYRQLPEEGLKFMVYLQKENIIDESGMPKERFSAEFPKEGPSILRIQQVVRGDSAAYFCASSLGQGAPEQYFGPGTRLTVT.

The V gene is TRBV4-1, the J gene TRBJ2-1, with TRBD1 identical over 9 bases. The V gene's germline CDR1 is MGHRA and CDR2 YSYEKL. V lost 4 bases, J lost 5 bases, and 6 bases stayed unmatched. CDR3 length: 15 amino acids. The CDR3, as DNA: TGCGCCAGCAGCCCTGGACAGGGGCCTAACAATGAGCAGTTCTTC. This codes for CASSPGQGPNNEQFF.

The V call is TRBV5-4, the J call TRBJ2-7; 9 nucleotides line up with TRBD1. The CDR3 sequence is 16 residues long. In germline, CDR1 is SGHNT, CDR2 YYREEE (reference sequence). Trimming removed 4 bases from V and 4 bases from J; junction bases left unmatched: 12. The CDR3 protein is CASSTGRRDRAYEQYF. The CDR3 DNA follows: TGTGCCAGCAGCACTGGAAGGAGGGACAGGGCGTACGAGCAGTACTTC.

The chain joins TRBV9 to TRBJ2-5; D may be TRBD1 (5 bases). The germline CDR1 and CDR2 sequences are SGDLS and YYNGEE. The CDR3 extends over 18 amino acids. The ends were cut back, 0 bases at V and 0 bases at J, with 18 bases in the middle. This CDR3 is CASSVGGMSGPYQETQYF. The CDR3, as DNA: TGTGCCAGCAGCGTAGGAGGTATGTCAGGGCCATACCAAGAGACCCAGTACTTC.

This rearrangement joins TRBV6-5 to TRBJ1-2, with 7 nucleotides matching TRBD1. V dropped 4 bases and J dropped 5; count of bases not matched to a gene: 4. The V gene's germline CDR1 is MNHEY and CDR2 SVGAGI. The CDR3 totals 13 residues. The DNA for the CDR3 is TGTGCCAGCAGTTTTGGGACAGCTTATGGCTACACCTTC. It yields the protein CASSFGTAYGYTF.

This chain joins TRBV6-6 and TRBJ2-2; the match to TRBD1 covers 7 bases. The CDR3 length is 16 residues. J was trimmed by 4 bases and V by 6 bases; bases with no gene match: 11. CDR1 MNHNY and CDR2 SVGAGI come from the germline V gene (reference sequence). The CDR3 DNA follows: TGTGCCAGCAGCACCCTTGGGACAGTGCGCACCGGGGAGCTGTTTTTT. This codes for CASSTLGTVRTGELFF.

The chain employs TRBV5-1 and TRBJ2-3; 7 bases are shared with TRBD2. Looked up from germline, CDR1 is SGHRS and CDR2 is YFSETQ. Germline trimming cut 0 bases from V and 2 bases from J; bases unmatched to any gene: 6. The CDR3 runs 16 residues. CDR3: CASSLGSSGLTDTQYF. Written as DNA, the CDR3 is TGCGCCAGCAGCTTGGGGTCTAGCGGACTCACAGATACGCAGTATTTT.

The chain uses TRBV28 and TRBJ2-2; D is undetermined. V was shortened by 6 bases and J by 0 bases, with 5 bases between the two germline ends. CDR3 length equals 13 residues. Germline V gives CDR1 MDHEN, CDR2 SYDVKM. The DNA of the CDR3 is TGTGCCAGCAGAGACACGAACACCGGGGAGCTGTTTTTT. Protein sequence: CASRDTNTGELFF. The variable domain in full, completed from reference TRBV28 and TRBJ2-2, reads DVKVTQSSRYLVKRTGEKVFLECVQDMDHENMFWYRQDPGLGLRLIYFSYDVKMKEKGDIPEGYSVSREKKERFSLILESASTNQTSMYLCASRDTNTGELFFGEGSRLTVL.

V is TRBV7-8 and J is TRBJ2-1, with a possible D match to TRBD2 (6 bases). V was shortened by 0 bases and J by 0 bases, with 15 bases between the two germline ends. The CDR3 runs to 18 residues. Germline V gene data show CDR1 as SGHVS and CDR2 as FQNEAQ. The CDR3 DNA reads TGTGCCAGCAGCTTAGCGGGAGGCCGGCTAAGCTCCTACAATGAGCAGTTCTTC. This sequence encodes CASSLAGGRLSSYNEQFF.

As DNA, the CDR3 is TGTGCCAGCAGCTTACAGCCGGGTGGCTACACCTTC. Its translation is CASSLQPGGYTF. The chain links TRBV7-2 to TRBJ1-2; D not resolved. Trimming pared 2 bases from V and 7 bases from J, leaving 8 bases between. The CDR3 has 12 residues. CDR1 SGHTA and CDR2 FQGNSA come from the germline V gene. The variable domain in full, completed from reference TRBV7-2 and TRBJ1-2, reads GAGVSQSPSNKVTEKGKDVELRCDPISGHTALYWYRQSLGQGLEFLIYFQGNSAPDKSGLPSDRFSAERTGGSVSTLTIQRTQQEDSAVYLCASSLQPGGYTFGSGTRLTVV.

The chain uses TRBV9 and TRBJ2-5, with TRBD2 matching 8 bases. Germline V gives CDR1 SGDLS, CDR2 YYNGEE. The CDR3 length is 17 residues. Trimming took 4 bases from V and 2 from J; bases not matched to a gene: 13. CDR3 bases: TGTGCCAGCAGCCCCGTCGGTGGTAGCGGGGCACAAGAGACCCAGTACTTC. Amino acids: CASSPVGGSGAQETQYF.

The chain joins TRBV10-3 to TRBJ1-5; no definite D call. The germline V and J ends were trimmed by 3 bases and 0 bases, with 9 bases remaining between them. Germline CDR1 reads ENHRY; CDR2 reads SYGVKD. CDR3 length: 15 amino acids. The CDR3 loop is CAISDQAYSNQPQHF. The CDR3 DNA is TGTGCCATCAGTGATCAGGCCTATAGCAATCAGCCCCAGCATTTT.

The J gene is TRBJ1-2, the V gene TRBV7-9; D is ambiguous. Germline V CDR1 and CDR2: SEHNR, FQNEAQ (reference sequence). The CDR3 totals 12 residues. The ends were cut back, 11 bases at V and 8 bases at J, with 18 bases in the middle. The CDR3 coding sequence is TGTGCCGGATCAGGACCCAGAGGGGGCTACACCTTC. Amino acid sequence: CAGSGPRGGYTF.

The V gene is TRBV2, the J gene TRBJ2-7; 10 nucleotides agree with TRBD1. Trimming at V came to 8 bases and at J to 0 bases, leaving 10 bases not matched to a gene. The CDR3 has 16 residues. From germline, CDR1 is SNHLY and CDR2 FYNNEI. The CDR3 loop reads CASALTGTGDSYEQYF. In DNA, the CDR3 is TGTGCCAGCGCCCTTACCGGGACAGGGGACTCCTACGAGCAGTACTTC.

In DNA form, the CDR3 reads TGTGCCAGCAGTTTGCGGCCTAATGAAAAACTGTTTTTT. The encoded protein is CASSLRPNEKLFF. V gene TRBV27 combines with J gene TRBJ1-4; D is unclear. The CDR3 loop spans 13 amino acids. With 3 bases removed from V and 3 bases from J, the gap between germline ends came to 5 bases. Germline V gives CDR1 MNHEY, CDR2 SMNVEV (reference sequence). Filled out from reference TRBV27 and TRBJ1-4, the complete variable domain reads EAQVTQNPRYLITVTGKKLTVTCSQNMNHEYMSWYRQDPGLGLRQIYYSMNVEVTDKGDVPEGYKVSRKEKRNFPLILESPSPNQTSLYFCASSLRPNEKLFFGSGTQLSVL.

The chain has TRBV5-4 and TRBJ2-3; 11 bases line up with TRBD2. This CDR3 is 15 amino acids long. V shed 0 bases, J shed 4 bases, and the junction held 1 base outside the gene matches. The germline V gene encodes CDR1 SGHNT and CDR2 YYREEE (reference sequence). In DNA, the CDR3 is TGTGCCAGCAGCTTGGTAGCGGGAGGGGCAGATACGCAGTATTTT. This codes for CASSLVAGGADTQYF.

J is TRBJ1-5 and V is TRBV30; D remains ambiguous. Germline V gives CDR1 GTSNPN, CDR2 SVGIG (reference sequence). V lost 1 base and J lost 6, with 10 bases in between. The length of the CDR3 is 13 residues. The CDR3 loop reads CAWSGSSGQPQHF. The CDR3 nucleotides read TGTGCCTGGAGTGGGAGCAGCGGTCAGCCCCAGCATTTT.

The rearrangement links TRBV10-3 to TRBJ1-4; TRBD1 matches 10 bases. Germline lookup yields CDR1 ENHRY and CDR2 SYGVKD. V trimming: 4 bases; J trimming: 8 bases; junction bases outside the gene matches: 1. The CDR3 contains 13 residues. CDR3 coding DNA: TGTGCCATCAGTGGACAGGGGGCCGAAAAACTGTTTTTT. It yields the protein CAISGQGAEKLFF.

V and J are TRBV20-1 and TRBJ1-1; no definite D call. Germline V gene data show CDR1 as DFQATT and CDR2 as SNEGSKA (reference sequence). V was clipped by 3 bases and J by 0 bases, with 2 bases between them. This CDR3 has 11 residues. The CDR3 region has the DNA TGCAGTGCTAGCATGAACACTGAAGCTTTCTTT. Translating gives CSASMNTEAFF.

This clone was seen just once. V is TRBV7-9 and J is TRBJ1-4, with 7 nucleotides matching TRBD1. Germline V lookup: CDR1 SEHNR, CDR2 FQNEAQ (reference sequence). Trimming removed 5 bases from V and 4 bases from J; junction bases left unmatched: 4. This CDR3 has 14 residues. The CDR3 DNA reads TGTGCCAGCAGCCCCCCAGGGGGTAATGAAAAACTGTTTTTT. This codes for CASSPPGGNEKLFF.

V and J are TRBV28 and TRBJ2-6; the D is unclear. Between the trimmed V and J ends, which lost 4 bases and 0 bases, there was a span of 10 bases. The germline V gene has CDR1 MDHEN and CDR2 SYDVKM. The length of the CDR3 is 16 residues. CDR3 DNA: TGTGCCAGCAGTTCTCCAGGCCACTCTGGGGCCAACGTCCTGACTTTC. Residues: CASSSPGHSGANVLTF.

J is TRBJ2-1 and V is TRBV19; 13 bases agree with TRBD2. This CDR3 has 17 residues. Germline lookup yields CDR1 LNHDA and CDR2 SQIVND (reference sequence). The V gene end was trimmed by 4 bases and the J gene end by 6 bases; junction bases not matched to a gene: 9. The CDR3 sequence: CASSRALLAGGINEQFF. The CDR3, as DNA: TGTGCCAGTAGTAGGGCCCTACTAGCGGGAGGGATCAATGAGCAGTTCTTC. Full variable domain (remainder filled in from reference TRBV19 and TRBJ2-1): DGGITQSPKYLFRKEGQNVTLSCEQNLNHDAMYWYRQDPGQGLRLIYYSQIVNDFQKGDIAEGYSVSREKKESFPLTVTSAQKNPTAFYLCASSRALLAGGINEQFFGPGTRLTVL.

The chain carries TRBV28 and TRBJ2-5; D is perhaps TRBD2 (6 bases). The V end lost 3 bases, the J end lost 9 bases, and 11 bases lay between the germline ends. The germline CDR1 and CDR2 sequences are MDHEN and SYDVKM. The CDR3 consists of 12 residues. The CDR3 sequence is CASSLEGKAQYF. The CDR3 bases are TGTGCCAGCAGTTTGGAGGGGAAGGCCCAGTACTTC.